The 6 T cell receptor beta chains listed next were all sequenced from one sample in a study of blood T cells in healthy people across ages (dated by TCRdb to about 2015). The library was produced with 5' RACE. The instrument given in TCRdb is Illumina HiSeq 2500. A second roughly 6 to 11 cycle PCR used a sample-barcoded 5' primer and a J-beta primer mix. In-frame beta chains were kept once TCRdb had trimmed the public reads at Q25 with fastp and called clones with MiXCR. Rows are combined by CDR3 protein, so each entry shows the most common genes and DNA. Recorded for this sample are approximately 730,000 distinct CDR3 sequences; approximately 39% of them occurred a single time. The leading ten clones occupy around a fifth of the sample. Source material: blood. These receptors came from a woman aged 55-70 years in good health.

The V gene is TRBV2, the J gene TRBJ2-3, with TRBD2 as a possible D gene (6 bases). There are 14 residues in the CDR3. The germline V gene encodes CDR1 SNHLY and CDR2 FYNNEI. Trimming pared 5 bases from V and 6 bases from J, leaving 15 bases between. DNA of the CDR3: TGTGCCAGCAGTATACTAGCTTTGACGGATACGCAGTATTTT. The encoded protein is CASSILALTDTQYF.

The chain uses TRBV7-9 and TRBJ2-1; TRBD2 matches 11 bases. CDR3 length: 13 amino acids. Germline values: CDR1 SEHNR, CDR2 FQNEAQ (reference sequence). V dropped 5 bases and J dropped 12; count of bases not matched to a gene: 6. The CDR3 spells CASSTGTSGPQFF. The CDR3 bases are TGTGCCAGCAGCACCGGGACTAGCGGACCGCAGTTCTTC.

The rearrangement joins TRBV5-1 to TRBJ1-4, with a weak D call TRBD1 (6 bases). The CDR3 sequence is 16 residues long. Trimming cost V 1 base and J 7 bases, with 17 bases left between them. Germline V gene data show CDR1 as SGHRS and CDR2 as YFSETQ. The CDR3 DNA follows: TGCGCCAGCAGCTTGATTTTGGGGGCGGGGAGTGAAAAACTGTTTTTT. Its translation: CASSLILGAGSEKLFF. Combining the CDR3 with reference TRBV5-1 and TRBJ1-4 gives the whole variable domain KAGVTQTPRYLIKTRGQQVTLSCSPISGHRSVSWYQQTPGQGLQFLFEYFSETQRNKGNFPGRFSGRQFSNSRSEMNVSTLELGDSALYLCASSLILGAGSEKLFFGSGTQLSVL.

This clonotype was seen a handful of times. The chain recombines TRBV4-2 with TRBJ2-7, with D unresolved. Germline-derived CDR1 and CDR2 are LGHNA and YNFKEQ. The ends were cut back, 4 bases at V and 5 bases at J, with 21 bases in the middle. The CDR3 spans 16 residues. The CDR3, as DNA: TGTGCCAGCAGCCCGAGGATATCGGCATCTGGTCACGAGCAGTACTTC. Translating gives CASSPRISASGHEQYF.

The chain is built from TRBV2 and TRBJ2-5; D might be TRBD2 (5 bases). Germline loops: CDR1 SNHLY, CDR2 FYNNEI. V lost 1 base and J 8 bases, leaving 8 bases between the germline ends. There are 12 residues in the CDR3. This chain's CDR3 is CASSEERTTQYF. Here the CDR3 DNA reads TGTGCCAGCAGTGAAGAACGGACTACCCAGTACTTC.

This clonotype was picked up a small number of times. Here the CDR3 DNA reads TGCAGTTCCGGGACTAGCGGGACCAGCTCCTACGAGCAGTACTTC. This sequence encodes CSSGTSGTSSYEQYF. The chain is built from TRBV20-1 and TRBJ2-7; the match to TRBD2 covers 13 bases. Per the germline V gene, CDR1 is DFQATT and CDR2 is SNEGSKA (reference sequence). This CDR3 is 15 amino acids long. J lost 0 bases, V lost 8 bases, and 7 bases had no gene match.